The TCR beta chain under discussion was sequenced for a study of blood T cell repertoires in COVID-19. Study-wide context: Acute-phase and convalescent COVID-19 samples originated in the United States, Italy and Spain. In each case, the material was cDNA or gDNA derived from T cells, B-cell-depleted T cells, or PBMCs.

The CDR3 spans 12 residues. V shed 8 bases and J shed 6 bases, with 11 bases lying between them. Germline V gene sequence: CDR1 LGHDT, CDR2 YNNKEL (reference sequence). Per the study methods: From reference gene primer amplification, estimates of nucleated cell counts were derived. Clones were read by immunoSEQ multiplex PCR, and TCRdb kept only the in-frame ones, dropping some. V, J and clone size are taken as reported in that table, and D and trimming were inferred from the DNA itself. This table holds 170,000 or so clones, 84% found once. The specimen was peripheral blood. This receptor was obtained from a man aged 18-30 years with active or convalescent COVID-19. The gene calls are TRBV3-1 (or the pseudogene TRBV3-2) and TRBJ2-1; TRBD2 is a possible D gene (6 bases). CDR3 sequence: CASQRGGNEQFF. CDR3 nucleotides: TGTGCCAGCCAAAGGGGAGGCAATGAGCAGTTCTTC.